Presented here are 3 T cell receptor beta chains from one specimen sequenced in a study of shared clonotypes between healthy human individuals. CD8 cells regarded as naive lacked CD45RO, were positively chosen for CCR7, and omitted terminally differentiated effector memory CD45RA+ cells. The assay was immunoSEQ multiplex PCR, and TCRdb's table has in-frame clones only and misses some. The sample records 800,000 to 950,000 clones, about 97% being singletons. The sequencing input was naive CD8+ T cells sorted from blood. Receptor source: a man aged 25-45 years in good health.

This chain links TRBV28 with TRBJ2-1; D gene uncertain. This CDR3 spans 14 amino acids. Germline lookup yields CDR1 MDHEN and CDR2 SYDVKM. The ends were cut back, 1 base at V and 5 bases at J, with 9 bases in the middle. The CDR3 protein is CASSLFVNNNEQFF. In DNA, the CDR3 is TGTGCCAGCAGTTTATTTGTCAACAACAATGAGCAGTTCTTC.

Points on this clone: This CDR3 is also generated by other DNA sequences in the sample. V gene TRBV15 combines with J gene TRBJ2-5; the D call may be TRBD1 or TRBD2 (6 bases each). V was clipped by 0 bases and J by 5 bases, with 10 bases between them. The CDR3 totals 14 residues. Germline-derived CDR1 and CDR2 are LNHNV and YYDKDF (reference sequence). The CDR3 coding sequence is TGTGCCACCAGCAGAGATCGGGGGCAGGAGACCCAGTACTTC. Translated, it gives CATSRDRGQETQYF.

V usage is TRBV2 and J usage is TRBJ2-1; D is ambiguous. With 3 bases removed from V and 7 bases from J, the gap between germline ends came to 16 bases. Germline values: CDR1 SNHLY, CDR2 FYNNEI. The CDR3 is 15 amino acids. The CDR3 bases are TGTGCCAGCAGTGACCAGGACCAGGTGATGAATGAGCAGTTCTTC. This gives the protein CASSDQDQVMNEQFF.